This T cell receptor (beta chain) was observed in a study of cytomegalovirus exposure and HLA in healthy donors. Study background: A prior study identified 117 million unique TCR beta sequences from roughly 180 million T cells. General observations from the study: A few of the chains that were CMV-associated were confirmed in vitro to be specific for CMV antigens. Later analysis demonstrated an association between a missense DCLRE1C variant and TCR beta V- and J-gene trimming. The presence/absence work took it that sequencing depth was about the same across donors.

The primer mix had 60 Vbeta and 13 Jbeta primers. Here immunoSEQ multiplex PCR was the method, and the copy in TCRdb shows in-frame clones only, minus some. The profile shows around 80,000 clones, over 65% of them singletons. On this clone itself: Antigen: not known.

Specimen: PBMCs. The sequence came from a man aged 40-49 years in good health and CMV-seronegative.

CDR3 sequence reads: CASSDQLSQGTQYF. The CDR3 bases are TGTGCCAGCAGCGACCAGCTGTCACAGGGTACGCAGTATTTT. This chain joins TRBV9 and TRBJ2-3; tentative D call: TRBD1 (6 bases). V lost 3 bases and J lost 8, with 16 bases in between. Looked up from germline, CDR1 is SGDLS and CDR2 is YYNGEE. The CDR3 extends over 14 amino acids.